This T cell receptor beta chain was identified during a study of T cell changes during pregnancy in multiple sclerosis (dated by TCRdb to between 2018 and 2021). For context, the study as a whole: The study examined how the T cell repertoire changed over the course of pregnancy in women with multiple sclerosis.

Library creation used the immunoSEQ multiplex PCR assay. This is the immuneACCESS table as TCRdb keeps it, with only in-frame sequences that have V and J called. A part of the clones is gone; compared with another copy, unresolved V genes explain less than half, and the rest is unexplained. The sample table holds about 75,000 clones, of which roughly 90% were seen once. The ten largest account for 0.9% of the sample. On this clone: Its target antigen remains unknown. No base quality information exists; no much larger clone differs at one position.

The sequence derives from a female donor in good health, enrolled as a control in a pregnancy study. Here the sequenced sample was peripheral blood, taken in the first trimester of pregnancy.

The DNA sequence is given as TGCGCCAGCAGCCAAGTCGTGGGGGGGAATGGCTACACCTTC. It encodes CASSQVVGGNGYTF. The sequence joins TRBV4-3 to TRBJ1-2; the D gene is possibly TRBD1, with 5 bases matching. CDR1 LGHNA and CDR2 YSLEER were looked up in the germline V gene. V is cut by 1 base and J by 6 bases, and the space between the germline ends is 12 bases. The CDR3 sequence holds 14 residues, the cysteine and phenylalanine included. Only CDR3 DNA remains: 42 bases, in frame from the first base.